The table lists the clone carrying this T cell receptor (beta chain) with many counts. No antigen is known for it. The data originate from a study of breast tumors, draining lymph nodes, adjacent tissues. Overall study findings and caveats: Data only fit, rather than demonstrated, lymph node origin of most tumor T cells. Tumor TCR diversity was below lymph nodes but above nontumor tissue.

TCRdb fed the multiplex PCR reads into MiXCR, producing one record per CDR3 protein. The sample comprises approximately 130,000 distinct CDR3 sequences, around 20% of which are singletons, and around 2.2% rests with the top ten. Breast cancer patients provided tissue from their axillary draining lymph nodes. The CDR3 contains 15 residues. The germline V and J ends were trimmed by 2 bases and 3 bases, with 14 bases remaining between them. Germline V gives CDR1 SGHTA, CDR2 FQGNSA. Sequencing used axillary lymph node tissue. The TCR comes from a female donor with breast cancer. Some clones in this sample may be carry-over from other donors' samples. The chain uses TRBV7-2 and TRBJ2-7; D ambiguous. The CDR3 DNA is TGTGCCAGCAGCTTATTTGGCCAGGCTAGCTACGAGCAGTACTTC. It yields the protein CASSLFGQASYEQYF.